This T cell receptor (beta chain) comes out of a study of CD8+ T cells in alopecia areata. The treatment was: oral pan-JAK inhibitor, 5-10 mg twice daily. It was cDNA, reverse transcribed from extracted RNA, that served as the sequencing template. Sequencing used immunoSEQ multiplex PCR; TCRdb keeps in-frame clones, though not all of them. The repertoire holds tens of thousands of clones, with about 45% as singletons. The CDR3 is 13 residues long. V lost 0 bases, J lost 2 bases, and 8 bases lay in between. CDR1 and CDR2 from the germline V gene are GTSNPN and SVGIG (reference sequence). The sample holds a few counts of this clone.

The TCR comes from a human donor with alopecia areata. The material was CD8+ T cells sorted from blood, obtained at roughly week 36, from a patient treated with tofacitinib. V gene TRBV30 combines with J gene TRBJ2-7; D call uncertain. The CDR3 DNA reads TGTGCCTGGAGTGTCGACCAGACCTACGAGCAGTACTTC. It specifies CAWSVDQTYEQYF.